Presented here are 22 T cell receptor beta chains from one specimen sequenced in a study of cytomegalovirus exposure and HLA in healthy donors. A multiplex PCR was run with 60 Vbeta primers and 13 Jbeta primers. The protocol was immunoSEQ multiplex PCR, while the TCRdb copy is restricted to in-frame clones and leaves out a portion. The repertoire has approximately 110,000 clones, roughly 69% of them found once; the top ten carry 2% to 3%. Sample: PBMCs. The receptors come from a man aged 50 to 59 in good health and CMV-seropositive.

This sequence joins TRBV27 and TRBJ1-1; D unclear. Trimming stripped 4 bases from V and 2 bases from J, with 11 bases between. CDR1 and CDR2 from the germline V gene are MNHEY and SMNVEV (reference sequence). The CDR3 runs 14 residues. For the CDR3, the DNA is TGTGCCAGCAGTTCGCCCAGAATTAACACTGAAGCTTTCTTT. Amino acids: CASSSPRINTEAFF.

The chain has TRBV10-3 and TRBJ2-7; weak D call: TRBD1 (6 bases). This CDR3 is 14 amino acids long. The germline V and J ends were trimmed by 11 bases and 0 bases, with 17 bases remaining between them. Germline CDR1 is ENHRY and CDR2 is SYGVKD. The CDR3 DNA sequence: TGTGCCTCCACTGGCGGACAGTTCTCCTACGAGCAGTACTTC. It translates to CASTGGQFSYEQYF.

The V and J genes are TRBV10-1 and TRBJ1-4; a weak D match, TRBD1 (5 bases). The CDR3 is 14 residues long. V was clipped by 4 bases and J by 4 bases, with 10 bases between them. Germline V gene data show CDR1 as WNHNN and CDR2 as SYGVQD (reference sequence). The CDR3 loop reads CASSVGGDNEKLFF. CDR3 sequence (DNA): TGCGCCAGCAGTGTCGGAGGGGATAATGAAAAACTGTTTTTT.

The CDR3 bases are TGTGCCAGCAGCTTAATAGCGGCCACAGCCTACGAGCAGTACTTC. This sequence encodes CASSLIAATAYEQYF. The rearrangement uses TRBV7-9 and TRBJ2-7; D is possibly TRBD2 (6 bases). CDR3 length: 15 residues. Germline CDR1 is SEHNR and CDR2 is FQNEAQ (reference sequence). Trimming cost V 2 bases and J 2 bases, with 13 bases left between them.

The J gene is TRBJ2-5, the V gene TRBV10-1; TRBD2 matches 13 bases. V gave up 0 bases and J gave up 2 bases; unmatched junction bases: 0. This CDR3 spans 16 amino acids. The germline V gene encodes CDR1 WNHNN and CDR2 SYGVQD (reference sequence). This chain's CDR3 is CASSESTSGGQETQYF. In nucleotides, the CDR3 is TGCGCCAGCAGTGAGTCGACTAGCGGGGGGCAAGAGACCCAGTACTTC.

The V call is TRBV6-1, the J call TRBJ1-4, with TRBD1 as a possible D gene (5 bases). The CDR3 length is 13 residues. Trimming took off 6 bases at V and 8 bases at J, with 13 bases between the two ends. The germline CDR1 and CDR2 sequences are MNHNS and SASEGT. CDR3 DNA: TGTGCCAGCAGGGACACCCTTGGGGAAAAACTGTTTTTT. This gives the protein CASRDTLGEKLFF.

V is TRBV19 and J is TRBJ1-5, with D possibly being TRBD1 (5 bases). The length of the CDR3 is 14 residues. V gave up 4 bases and J gave up 5 bases, with 12 bases separating them. Germline CDR1 LNHDA, CDR2 SQIVND (reference sequence). CDR3 in amino acids: CASSNRQGYQPQHF. The CDR3 nucleotides are TGTGCCAGTAGTAATCGGCAGGGCTATCAGCCCCAGCATTTT.

The J gene is TRBJ2-6, the V gene TRBV7-8, with TRBD1 matching 9 bases. CDR1 and CDR2 (germline): SGHVS, FQNEAQ. The CDR3 has 17 residues. V was clipped by 3 bases and J by 1 base; unmatched bases: 4. The CDR3 reads CASSFGQGKSGANVLTF. CDR3 sequence (DNA): TGTGCCAGCAGCTTCGGACAGGGGAAATCTGGGGCCAACGTCCTGACTTTC.

V and J are TRBV7-8 and TRBJ1-4, with 11 bases identical to TRBD1. Germline V gene lookup returns CDR1 SGHVS and CDR2 FQNEAQ. V lost 4 bases to trimming and J lost 2 bases; unmatched junction nucleotides: 12. CDR3 length: 19 residues. CDR3: CASSSLPGQGVGTNEKLFF. DNA of the CDR3: TGTGCCAGCAGCTCACTCCCGGGACAGGGGGTCGGGACTAATGAAAAACTGTTTTTT.

The CDR3 loop reads CASSFEPGQGQPQHF. In nucleotides, the CDR3 is TGCGCCAGCAGCTTCGAACCGGGACAGGGTCAGCCCCAGCATTTT. The chain has TRBV5-1 and TRBJ1-5; 9 bases match TRBD1. The CDR3 is 15 amino acids. The V segment lost 2 bases and the J segment 6 bases; nucleotides outside the gene matches: 6. Germline CDR1 is SGHRS and CDR2 is YFSETQ.

The V call is TRBV11-3, the J call TRBJ2-3, with TRBD2 identical over 9 bases. V dropped 4 bases and J dropped 1; count of bases not matched to a gene: 3. The CDR3 has 15 residues. Germline-derived CDR1 and CDR2 are SGHNT and YENEEA. CDR3 nucleotide sequence: TGTGCCAGCAGCTCCCGGACTAGCGGCACAGATACGCAGTATTTT. Translation gives CASSSRTSGTDTQYF.

This sequence joins TRBV7-2 and TRBJ1-4; D may be TRBD1 (5 bases). The CDR3 sequence is 14 residues long. The germline CDR1 and CDR2 sequences are SGHTA and FQGNSA. The V end was cut by 3 bases, the J end by 8 bases, with 13 bases between. CDR3 bases: TGTGCCAGCAGCTTCGGCAGGGCAGGGGAAAAACTGTTTTTT. Amino acids: CASSFGRAGEKLFF.

The DNA of the CDR3 is TGCGCCAGCAGCCCCGAGGGACAGGGGGCGAAAGGCTACACCTTC. It encodes CASSPEGQGAKGYTF. The V and J genes are TRBV5-1 and TRBJ1-2; 12 positions agree with TRBD1. The CDR3 consists of 15 residues. V was clipped by 4 bases and J by 8 bases; unmatched bases: 9. Germline CDR1 SGHRS, CDR2 YFSETQ.

The chain has TRBV28 and TRBJ2-5; 11 positions match TRBD2. CDR1 and CDR2 from the germline V gene are MDHEN and SYDVKM. The CDR3 spans 15 residues. The trim removed 5 bases at V and 2 bases at J, leaving 4 bases unmatched. For the CDR3, the DNA is TGTGCCAGCAGTCTGACTAGCGGGGATCAAGAGACCCAGTACTTC. Protein: CASSLTSGDQETQYF.

The chain couples TRBV11-1 to TRBJ1-2; the D gene is possibly TRBD1 (5 bases). This CDR3 is 16 amino acids long. Germline V gives CDR1 SGHAT, CDR2 FQDESV (reference sequence). The V gene lost 3 bases and the J gene lost 6 bases, with 20 bases spanning the gap. DNA for the CDR3: TGTGCCAGCAGCTTCTCCCCAATACAGGAGCAGGATGGCTACACCTTC. Residues: CASSFSPIQEQDGYTF.

The chain is built from TRBV6-5 and TRBJ2-7; 12 bases align to TRBD2. With V trimmed by 5 bases and J by 3 bases, 2 bases remained unmatched. Germline CDR1 reads MNHEY; CDR2 reads SVGAGI. The length of the CDR3 is 14 residues. The CDR3 DNA sequence: TGTGCCAGCAGTACGACTAGCGGGGGCTACGAGCAGTACTTC. Its protein is CASSTTSGGYEQYF.

The chain uses TRBV5-1 and TRBJ2-5; D is perhaps TRBD2 (5 bases). V lost 0 bases and J lost 5, with 14 bases in between. Germline assignment: CDR1 SGHRS and CDR2 YFSETQ. The CDR3 spans 15 residues. DNA of the CDR3: TGCGCCAGCAGCTTGGGACTATCGGTTCGGGAGACCCAGTACTTC. Translating gives CASSLGLSVRETQYF.

This rearrangement joins TRBV19 to TRBJ1-4; TRBD1 matches 7 bases. Germline trimming cut 8 bases from V and 7 bases from J; bases unmatched to any gene: 7. CDR1 is LNHDA, CDR2 SQIVND, per germline (reference sequence). This CDR3 is built from 13 residues. Here the CDR3 reads CASATGTAEKLFF. CDR3 coding DNA: TGTGCCAGTGCCACCGGGACAGCTGAAAAACTGTTTTTT.

The genes are TRBV2 and TRBJ1-2; no firm D call. CDR1 and CDR2 from the germline V gene are SNHLY and FYNNEI. CDR3 length: 15 residues. V was clipped by 0 bases and J by 10 bases, with 18 bases between them. DNA of the CDR3: TGTGCCAGCAGTGAAGCGCGGGCCTCCCGTCAGTCCTACACCTTC. It encodes CASSEARASRQSYTF. Filled out from reference TRBV2 and TRBJ1-2, the complete variable domain reads EPEVTQTPSHQVTQMGQEVILRCVPISNHLYFYWYRQILGQKVEFLVSFYNNEISEKSEIFDDQFSVERPDGSNFTLKIRSTKLEDSAMYFCASSEARASRQSYTFGSGTRLTVV.

This chain connects TRBV7-6 to TRBJ2-3, with 8 bases that match TRBD2. This CDR3 spans 17 amino acids. From germline, CDR1 is SGHVS and CDR2 FNYEAQ. V lost 2 bases and J lost 1; bases outside the gene matches: 8. The CDR3 loop is CASSLSGVAGRTDTQYF. In nucleotides, the CDR3 is TGTGCCAGCAGCTTATCCGGAGTAGCGGGGCGCACAGATACGCAGTATTTT.

The rearrangement uses TRBV27 and TRBJ1-6, with 7 bases aligning to TRBD1. This CDR3 has 13 amino acids. J lost 6 bases, V lost 6 bases, and 2 bases had no gene match. The germline V gene encodes CDR1 MNHEY and CDR2 SMNVEV (reference sequence). Here the CDR3 reads CASSWDSNSPLHF. In DNA, the CDR3 is TGTGCCAGCAGCTGGGACAGTAATTCACCCCTCCACTTT.

As regards this clone: One junction end disagrees with the germline gene, perhaps due to a read error. At the DNA level, this CDR3 is encoded by other sequences in the same sample as well. The J gene is TRBJ1-1, the V gene TRBV5-4; 8 nucleotides line up with TRBD1. The germline CDR1 and CDR2 sequences are SGHNT and YYREEE (reference sequence). The length of the CDR3 is 14 residues. The CDR3 region is CASSRGQVHTEAFF. The CDR3 nucleotides are TGTGCCAGCAGCCGGGGACAGGTCCACACTGAGGCTTTCTTT.